These 7 T cell receptor beta chains originate from one sample sequenced in a study of cytomegalovirus exposure and HLA in healthy donors. Sequencing was performed with immunoSEQ multiplex PCR; in TCRdb, only in-frame clones are kept and a portion is missing. This sample carries 200,000 to 300,000 clones, about 86% of them seen once, and the ten largest clones take around 1.2%. Source material: PBMCs. These receptors came from a woman aged 25 to 45 in good health and CMV-seropositive.

The table lists this clone with a count of one. This chain joins TRBV11-3 and TRBJ1-2, with TRBD1 matching 7 bases. The germline gives CDR1 SGHNT, CDR2 YENEEA. The trim removed 5 bases at V and 6 bases at J, leaving 6 bases unmatched. The length of the CDR3 is 13 residues. This chain's CDR3 is CASSATGFHGYTF. The CDR3, as DNA: TGTGCCAGCAGCGCGACAGGGTTCCATGGCTACACCTTC.

The chain couples TRBV10-1 to TRBJ2-5; tentative D call: TRBD2 (5 bases). Germline V gene sequence: CDR1 WNHNN, CDR2 SYGVQD (reference sequence). V gave up 0 bases and J gave up 5 bases, with 10 bases separating them. The CDR3 length is 14 residues. DNA for the CDR3: TGCGCCAGCAGTGAGTCCCTAGCCATGGAGACCCAGTACTTC. Protein: CASSESLAMETQYF.

This clone appeared a single time. The gene calls are TRBV5-5 and TRBJ2-5, with 7 positions matching TRBD1. Germline CDR1 and CDR2: SGHKS and YYEKEE (reference sequence). V was clipped by 7 bases and J by 4 bases; unmatched bases: 16. The length of the CDR3 is 16 residues. The CDR3 loop reads CASLRAGTVVGETQYF. The CDR3 DNA reads as TGTGCCAGCTTAAGGGCAGGGACAGTGGTTGGAGAGACCCAGTACTTC. Full variable domain (outside the CDR3, taken from reference TRBV5-5 and TRBJ2-5): DAGVTQSPTHLIKTRGQQVTLRCSPISGHKSVSWYQQVLGQGPQFIFQYYEKEERGRGNFPDRFSARQFPNYSSELNVNALLLGDSALYLCASLRAGTVVGETQYFGPGTRLLVL.

This rearrangement joins TRBV10-3 to TRBJ2-1; 14 nucleotides align to TRBD2. Per the germline V gene, CDR1 is ENHRY and CDR2 is SYGVKD. The CDR3 is 17 residues long. Trimming removed 0 bases from V and 6 bases from J; junction bases left unmatched: 4. The CDR3 DNA is TGTGCCATCAGTGAGTCGCCGACTAGCGGGAGGGGCAATGAGCAGTTCTTC. Its translation: CAISESPTSGRGNEQFF.

V gene TRBV6-1 combines with J gene TRBJ2-7, with 7 bases lining up with TRBD1. Trimming took 1 base from V and 0 from J; bases not matched to a gene: 0. The germline gives CDR1 MNHNS, CDR2 SASEGT. The CDR3 extends over 14 amino acids. CDR3 sequence: CASSEGDSSYEQYF. CDR3 in DNA: TGTGCCAGCAGTGAAGGGGACAGCTCCTACGAGCAGTACTTC.

This rearrangement joins TRBV28 to TRBJ2-7, with 7 positions matching TRBD1. Germline-derived CDR1 and CDR2 are MDHEN and SYDVKM. This CDR3 has 13 amino acids. This chain's CDR3 is CAVGTVLSYEQYF. CDR3 bases: TGTGCGGTTGGGACAGTCCTCTCCTACGAGCAGTACTTC.

The rearrangement uses TRBV19 and TRBJ2-2, with 12 bases matching TRBD2. The germline V gene encodes CDR1 LNHDA and CDR2 SQIVND (reference sequence). This CDR3 contains 17 residues. J was trimmed by 6 bases and V by 3 bases; bases with no gene match: 8. The CDR3 sequence: CASSMASGRAVAGELFF. CDR3 DNA sequence: TGTGCCAGTAGTATGGCTAGCGGGAGGGCCGTAGCCGGGGAGCTGTTTTTT.